One sample yielded the 20 T cell receptor beta chains listed below, sequenced in a study of shared clonotypes between healthy human individuals. Sequencing was performed with immunoSEQ multiplex PCR; in TCRdb, only in-frame clones are kept and a portion is missing. Found here are 2 million to 2.5 million clones, roughly 92% of them singletons; the top ten hold about 0.36%. The sequencing sample was made of naive CD4+ T cells from PBMCs. This sample's subset: CD45RA+ positively selected. The source is a man younger than 35 in good health. Some clones in this sample may be carry-over from other donors' samples.

This chain links TRBV28 with TRBJ2-1; 13 nucleotides line up with TRBD2. The germline CDR1 and CDR2 sequences are MDHEN and SYDVKM. CDR3 length: 18 residues. The V and J ends lost 6 bases and 2 bases, in that order; junction bases with no gene match: 10. The CDR3 is CASSFGLAGEGTYNEQFF. CDR3 DNA sequence: TGTGCCAGCAGCTTTGGACTAGCGGGAGAGGGGACCTACAATGAGCAGTTCTTC.

This clone was observed once. The chain carries TRBV4-1 and TRBJ1-2, with 11 positions matching TRBD1. In germline, CDR1 is MGHRA, CDR2 YSYEKL. Trimming removed 0 bases from V and 1 base from J; junction bases left unmatched: 7. CDR3 length: 18 residues. CDR3 residues: CASSQEVDRGLFNYGYTF. The CDR3 DNA follows: TGCGCCAGCAGCCAAGAGGTGGACAGGGGGCTCTTTAACTATGGCTACACCTTC.

Notes on this clone: Other DNA sequences within the sample encode an identical CDR3. This rearrangement joins TRBV18 to TRBJ2-3; D is undetermined. V lost 0 bases, J lost 0 bases, and 7 bases lay in between. This CDR3 has 15 amino acids. The germline V gene encodes CDR1 KGHSH and CDR2 LQKENI. Written as DNA, the CDR3 is TGTGCCAGCTCACCACCGGGCCTTAGCACAGATACGCAGTATTTT. It is translated as CASSPPGLSTDTQYF.

The chain carries TRBV18 and TRBJ1-1; a possible D gene is TRBD1 (5 bases). Per germline, CDR1 KGHSH and CDR2 LQKENI. This CDR3 spans 16 amino acids. With 0 bases removed from V and 1 base from J, the gap between germline ends came to 12 bases. This CDR3 reads CASSPPVGVTNTEAFF. The CDR3 DNA is TGTGCCAGCTCACCACCGGTGGGGGTCACGAACACTGAAGCTTTCTTT.

This chain connects TRBV28 to TRBJ2-2; 7 bases are a match to TRBD1. Germline CDR1 is MDHEN and CDR2 is SYDVKM. Trimming removed 4 bases from V and 2 bases from J; junction bases left unmatched: 7. This CDR3 is built from 16 residues. The CDR3 region has the DNA TGTGCCAGCAGTTCTGGGACAGACATAAACACCGGGGAGCTGTTTTTT. Amino acid sequence: CASSSGTDINTGELFF.

The chain has TRBV19 and TRBJ2-2; 8 bases are a match to TRBD1. V lost 6 bases to trimming and J lost 6 bases; unmatched junction nucleotides: 9. Germline V gives CDR1 LNHDA, CDR2 SQIVND (reference sequence). The CDR3 has 15 amino acids. CDR3 in amino acids: CASSRGQGESGELFF. CDR3 coding DNA: TGTGCCAGTAGCCGCGGACAGGGTGAATCCGGGGAGCTGTTTTTT.

This clone has a handful of counts. This chain uses TRBV2 with TRBJ1-5; D is uncertain. CDR1 is SNHLY, CDR2 FYNNEI, per germline. The CDR3 length is 13 residues. Trimming took off 2 bases at V and 7 bases at J, with 9 bases between the two ends. CDR3 nucleotide sequence: TGTGCCAGCAGTGAAAACTTCGTCCAGCCCCAGCATTTT. Amino acids: CASSENFVQPQHF.

The V call is TRBV28, the J call TRBJ1-2; maybe TRBD1 (6 bases). Trimming shortened V by 4 bases and J by 2 bases, and 23 bases separated the two germline ends. The CDR3 loop spans 18 amino acids. CDR1 and CDR2 from the germline V gene are MDHEN and SYDVKM. The CDR3, as DNA: TGTGCCAGCAGTTCTACGGGGGGCGTCACCTATTCGAACTATGGCTACACCTTC. It is translated as CASSSTGGVTYSNYGYTF.

The chain links TRBV19 to TRBJ1-4, with TRBD1 matching over 8 bases. CDR3 length: 10 residues. Germline CDR1 is LNHDA and CDR2 is SQIVND (reference sequence). The J segment lost 15 bases and the V segment lost 9 bases, leaving 6 bases of the junction unmatched. The CDR3 loop is CASRQGSMFF. CDR3 in DNA: TGTGCCAGCCGACAGGGGTCTATGTTTTTT.

The J gene is TRBJ2-3, the V gene TRBV11-3; a weak D match, TRBD1 (6 bases). The CDR3 covers 13 residues. V shed 5 bases and J shed 0 bases, with 6 bases lying between them. Germline V gene lookup returns CDR1 SGHNT and CDR2 YENEEA. The CDR3 sequence: CASSGGSTDTQYF. CDR3 bases: TGTGCCAGCAGCGGGGGCAGCACAGATACGCAGTATTTT.

In its sample, this clone was seen once. V is TRBV5-1 and J is TRBJ2-3, with D perhaps TRBD1 or TRBD2 (6 bases each). V gave up 9 bases and J gave up 0 bases, with 14 bases separating them. This CDR3 has 14 amino acids. CDR1 is SGHRS, CDR2 YFSETQ, per germline. The CDR3 DNA is TGCGCCACCCGGAGGGGGACTAGCACAGATACGCAGTATTTT. Translation: CATRRGTSTDTQYF.

Points on this clone: The sample carries other DNA sequences with the same CDR3. This rearrangement joins TRBV18 to TRBJ2-7; D assignment may be TRBD1 or TRBD2 (5 bases each). V lost 6 bases and J lost 2, with 14 bases in between. The germline V gene encodes CDR1 KGHSH and CDR2 LQKENI. The CDR3 extends over 14 amino acids. The CDR3 bases are TGTGCCAGCTCCACGGGGACCGGAACCTACGAGCAGTACTTC. Protein sequence: CASSTGTGTYEQYF.

With respect to this clone: Different DNA sequences within this sample yield the same CDR3. The genes are TRBV9 and TRBJ2-7, with 8 bases aligning to TRBD1. The V gene's germline CDR1 is SGDLS and CDR2 YYNGEE. V dropped 4 bases and J dropped 2; count of bases not matched to a gene: 5. This CDR3 has 14 residues. The CDR3: CASSPRTGPYEQYF. The DNA of the CDR3 is TGTGCCAGCAGCCCCCGGACAGGGCCCTACGAGCAGTACTTC.

The chain links TRBV7-7 to TRBJ1-1; D gene uncertain. Per germline, CDR1 SSHAT and CDR2 FNYEAQ (reference sequence). V lost 3 bases, J lost 7 bases, and 12 bases lay in between. The CDR3 spans 13 residues. The CDR3 loop reads CASSFTREGEAFF. The DNA of the CDR3 is TGTGCCAGCAGCTTCACCCGAGAGGGTGAAGCTTTCTTT.

This clone was counted once. Other DNA variants within this sample encode the same CDR3. The chain combines TRBV29-1 with TRBJ1-5, with 12 bases that match TRBD1. Trimming cost V 6 bases and J 2 bases; bases outside gene matches: 2. Germline V gene sequence: CDR1 SQVTM, CDR2 ANQGSEA. The CDR3 is 14 residues long. CDR3 in amino acids: CSVGTGGGNQPQHF. The CDR3 DNA follows: TGCAGCGTCGGGACAGGGGGCGGCAATCAGCCCCAGCATTTT.

This chain uses TRBV18 with TRBJ2-5; D may be TRBD1 or TRBD2 (5 bases each). Germline V lookup: CDR1 KGHSH, CDR2 LQKENI. The CDR3 contains 14 residues. V was trimmed by 3 bases and J by 4 bases, leaving 12 bases between them. DNA for the CDR3: TGTGCCAGCTCACCCGTGGGGGTAGGAGAGACCCAGTACTTC. This sequence encodes CASSPVGVGETQYF.

The V call is TRBV18, the J call TRBJ1-5, with D perhaps TRBD1 (6 bases). V was clipped by 6 bases and J by 2 bases, with 11 bases between them. The V gene's germline CDR1 is KGHSH and CDR2 LQKENI. The CDR3 has 14 residues. CDR3 nucleotide sequence: TGTGCCAGCTCCCAGGGGAGGGGCAATCAGCCCCAGCATTTT. Its protein is CASSQGRGNQPQHF.

This clone was observed once. V gene TRBV27 combines with J gene TRBJ2-7; maybe TRBD2 (6 bases). The germline V gene has CDR1 MNHEY and CDR2 SMNVEV (reference sequence). The CDR3 covers 12 residues. The germline V and J ends were trimmed by 3 bases and 9 bases, with 12 bases remaining between them. The DNA of the CDR3 is TGTGCCAGCAGTTTCCGGGGGACGCGGCAGTACTTC. It is translated as CASSFRGTRQYF.

In DNA form, the CDR3 reads TGTGCCAGCACCACGGCGGGGGGCCTCTATGGCTACACCTTC. It specifies CASTTAGGLYGYTF. This chain uses TRBV7-9 with TRBJ1-2; tentative D call: TRBD1 (6 bases). Germline CDR1 is SEHNR and CDR2 is FQNEAQ (reference sequence). V shed 7 bases and J shed 4 bases, with 16 bases lying between them. CDR3 length: 14 residues.

This clone was seen a few times. The V and J genes are TRBV6-5 and TRBJ1-4; tentative D call: TRBD1 (5 bases). V was shortened by 1 base and J by 10 bases, with 10 bases between the two germline ends. Germline V gene data show CDR1 as MNHEY and CDR2 as SVGAGI. This CDR3 comprises 13 residues. DNA for the CDR3: TGTGCCAGCAGTTACTTTAGGGACGGAAAACTGTTTTTT. Its protein product is CASSYFRDGKLFF.